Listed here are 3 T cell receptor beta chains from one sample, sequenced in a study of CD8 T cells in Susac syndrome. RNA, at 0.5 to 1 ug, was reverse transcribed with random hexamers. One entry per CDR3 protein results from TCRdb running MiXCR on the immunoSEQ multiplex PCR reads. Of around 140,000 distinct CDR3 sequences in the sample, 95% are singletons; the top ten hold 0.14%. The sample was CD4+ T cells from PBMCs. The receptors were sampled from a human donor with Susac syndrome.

CDR3 region: CSARGTGVNPYEQYF. The DNA for the CDR3 is TGCAGTGCTAGGGGGACAGGGGTGAACCCCTACGAGCAGTACTTC. The V and J genes are TRBV20-1 and TRBJ2-7, with 10 bases aligning to TRBD1. CDR3 size: 15 residues. Trimming at V came to 3 bases and at J to 2 bases, leaving 7 bases not matched to a gene. Germline V lookup: CDR1 DFQATT, CDR2 SNEGSKA (reference sequence).

The CDR3 DNA is TGTGCCATCAGTTCGGACAGGGGGCTTGCTTTCTTT. Protein sequence: CAISSDRGLAFF. The chain couples TRBV10-3 to TRBJ1-1, with 11 bases aligning to TRBD1. Unmatched junction bases numbered 4, after V lost 5 bases and J lost 11 bases. CDR3 length: 12 amino acids. CDR1 ENHRY and CDR2 SYGVKD come from the germline V gene.

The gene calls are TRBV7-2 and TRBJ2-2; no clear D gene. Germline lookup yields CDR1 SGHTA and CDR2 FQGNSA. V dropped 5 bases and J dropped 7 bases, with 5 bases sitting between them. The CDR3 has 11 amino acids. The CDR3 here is CASSRGGELFF. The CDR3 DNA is TGTGCCAGCAGCAGAGGCGGGGAGCTGTTTTTT.